The T cell receptor beta chain under discussion was sequenced for a study of identical twins. TCRdb reanalysed the 5' RACE reads using MiXCR and keeps one entry per CDR3 protein. The sample yields hundreds of thousands of distinct CDR3 sequences, roughly 18% seen once. V lost 1 base to trimming and J lost 5 bases; unmatched junction nucleotides: 6. This CDR3 has 16 amino acids. These same data were also listed under a study on T cells expressing NK-cell markers.

Sequencing used PBMCs. V usage is TRBV12-3 or TRBV12-4 and J usage is TRBJ1-4; 8 nucleotides agree with TRBD1. The origin of this receptor is a woman in her late teens or twenties in good health. The CDR3 DNA reads TGTGCCAGCAGTTTAGGGTGGAACAGGGGGAATGAAAAACTGTTTTTT. This translates into CASSLGWNRGNEKLFF.